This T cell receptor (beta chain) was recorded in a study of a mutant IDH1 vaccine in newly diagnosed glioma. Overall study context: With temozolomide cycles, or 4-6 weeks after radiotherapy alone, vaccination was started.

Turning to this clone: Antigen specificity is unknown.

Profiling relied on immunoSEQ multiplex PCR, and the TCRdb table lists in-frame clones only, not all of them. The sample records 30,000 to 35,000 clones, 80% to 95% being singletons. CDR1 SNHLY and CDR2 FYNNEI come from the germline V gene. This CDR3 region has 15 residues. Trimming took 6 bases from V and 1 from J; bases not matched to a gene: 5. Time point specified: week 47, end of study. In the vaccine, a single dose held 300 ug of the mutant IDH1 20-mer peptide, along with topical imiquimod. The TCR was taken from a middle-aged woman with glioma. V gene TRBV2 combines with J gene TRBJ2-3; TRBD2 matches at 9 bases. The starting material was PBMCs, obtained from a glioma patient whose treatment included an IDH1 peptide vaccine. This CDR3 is CASRPRTSGTDTQYF. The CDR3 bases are TGTGCCAGCAGACCGCGGACTAGCGGCACAGATACGCAGTATTTT.